This T cell receptor beta chain was sequenced for a study of shared clonotypes between healthy human individuals. Study-wide findings and caveats: Of the naive CD4 clonotypes, about 5% were shared across a few donors.

Per germline, CDR1 MNHNY and CDR2 SVGAGI (reference sequence). This CDR3 spans 14 amino acids. V was pared by 5 bases and J by 5 bases, with 7 bases of the junction left unmatched. TCRdb keeps only in-frame clones here, not all; method: immunoSEQ multiplex PCR. The sample shows approximately 980,000 clones, less than 85% of them seen only once. On this clone itself: Its antigen is as yet unknown.

Input material: memory CD4+ T cells sorted from blood. Subset denoted: CD45RA-negative fraction. The TCR sequence derives from a man younger than 35 in good health. The V gene is TRBV6-6, the J gene TRBJ2-5; 8 bases agree with TRBD1. CDR3 amino acids: CASSPRTGIETQYF. CDR3 sequence (DNA): TGTGCCAGCAGTCCCCGGACAGGGATTGAGACCCAGTACTTC.